Shown below are 20 T cell receptor beta chains from a single sample sequenced in a study of T-cell memory formation after mild COVID-19. TCRdb re-called the 5' RACE reads with MiXCR, one entry per CDR3 protein. The sample contains 300,000 to 400,000 distinct CDR3 sequences, 15% of which appear only once. The sample comprised PBMCs or a T cell subset sorted from them (not recorded which). The receptors stem from a man aged 18-30 years who had mild COVID-19 (a few samples of this study predate the infection). Cell type and time point are not known.

V is TRBV2 and J is TRBJ2-7; 12 nucleotides line up with TRBD1. The J segment lost 6 bases and the V segment lost 4 bases, leaving 4 bases of the junction unmatched. Per germline, CDR1 SNHLY and CDR2 FYNNEI. CDR3 length: 14 residues. The DNA for the CDR3 is TGTGCCAGCAGTGCCTGGGACAGGGGGCTCGAGCAGTACGTC. Protein: CASSAWDRGLEQYV.

The chain employs TRBV4-3 and TRBJ1-4, with a possible D match to TRBD1 (6 bases). This CDR3 spans 19 amino acids. CDR1 is LGHNA and CDR2 is YSLEER in the germline V gene. The germline V and J ends were trimmed by 4 bases and 2 bases, with 23 bases remaining between them. The CDR3 coding sequence is TGCGCCAGCAGCCCCGCGGGGAGTGGGGGGGCTGGTACTAATGAAAAACTGTTTTTT. Its translation is CASSPAGSGGAGTNEKLFF.

This clonotype was found a few times. The chain joins TRBV4-2 to TRBJ2-2, with 9 positions matching TRBD1. Germline lookup yields CDR1 LGHNA and CDR2 YNFKEQ. V gave up 1 base and J gave up 7 bases; unmatched junction bases: 10. CDR3 length: 17 amino acids. CDR3 sequence: CASSQGIIQGAGGELFF. The CDR3 DNA reads TGTGCCAGCAGCCAAGGGATTATACAGGGGGCAGGCGGGGAGCTGTTTTTT.

The DNA of the CDR3 is TGTGCCAGCAGCTTAATGCAGGAAGCTTTCTTT. Protein product: CASSLMQEAFF. The chain has TRBV7-8 and TRBJ1-1, with D hard to call. Germline V lookup: CDR1 SGHVS, CDR2 FQNEAQ. The CDR3 covers 11 residues. Between the trimmed V and J ends, which lost 2 bases and 8 bases, there was a span of 6 bases.

The genes are TRBV7-6 and TRBJ2-7; D perhaps matches TRBD2 (5 bases). The germline CDR1 and CDR2 sequences are SGHVS and FNYEAQ. Trimming pared 2 bases from V and 1 base from J, leaving 9 bases between. CDR3 length: 14 amino acids. CDR3 region: CASSLRGVSYEQYF. The CDR3 nucleotides read TGTGCCAGCAGCTTACGGGGAGTTTCCTACGAGCAGTACTTC.

V gene TRBV29-1 combines with J gene TRBJ1-1, with D maybe TRBD1 (6 bases). The CDR3 is made up of 12 amino acids. The germline V and J ends were trimmed by 4 bases and 0 bases, with 6 bases remaining between them. Germline values: CDR1 SQVTM, CDR2 ANQGSEA. CDR3 sequence reads: CSVGTVNTEAFF. The CDR3 DNA follows: TGCAGCGTTGGGACAGTGAACACTGAAGCTTTCTTT.

This chain uses TRBV5-1 with TRBJ2-7, with TRBD2 matching 7 bases. V shed 4 bases and J 3 bases; nucleotides not matched to a gene: 10. The CDR3 sequence is 15 residues long. Germline V gene sequence: CDR1 SGHRS, CDR2 YFSETQ. The CDR3 nucleotides are TGCGCCAGCAGCCCTGTACCGGGGGACTACTACGAGCAGTACTTC. Protein: CASSPVPGDYYEQYF.

The V gene is TRBV29-1, the J gene TRBJ1-4; TRBD1 aligns across 8 bases. The CDR3 is made up of 13 amino acids. CDR1 and CDR2 from the germline V gene are SQVTM and ANQGSEA. The V and J ends lost 7 bases and 8 bases, in that order; junction bases with no gene match: 9. The CDR3 coding sequence is TGCAGCGCCCAGGGGGCAGGAGGCGAAAAACTGTTTTTT. Translation gives CSAQGAGGEKLFF.

In DNA form, the CDR3 reads TGCAGTGCTAGTGACAGCAATCAGCCCCAGCATTTT. Its protein is CSASDSNQPQHF. The gene calls are TRBV20-1 and TRBJ1-5; D is unclear. V lost 3 bases to trimming and J lost 1 base, with 4 bases between them. Per the germline V gene, CDR1 is DFQATT and CDR2 is SNEGSKA (reference sequence). This CDR3 is built from 12 residues.

Notes on this clonotype: The junction does not match germline at one end; this may be a read error. The chain has TRBV6-6 and TRBJ2-5, with D hard to call. The CDR3 consists of 13 residues. Germline values: CDR1 MNHNY, CDR2 SVGAGI (reference sequence). The CDR3 region is CASSYQTQEAQYF. The CDR3 coding sequence is TGTGCCAGCAGTTACCAAACTCAAGAGGCCCAGTACTTC.

This clonotype was seen many times. The CDR3 sequence: CASSSRQGNEQFF. The DNA for the CDR3 is TGTGCCAGCAGCTCACGACAGGGCAATGAGCAGTTCTTC. The chain links TRBV7-9 to TRBJ2-1; TRBD1 agrees at 7 bases. The germline V gene encodes CDR1 SEHNR and CDR2 FQNEAQ (reference sequence). This CDR3 comprises 13 residues. After removal of 4 bases from V and 6 bases from J, the junction contained 3 bases not matched to a gene.

The chain is built from TRBV7-2 and TRBJ2-2; D remains ambiguous. The V and J ends lost 6 bases and 7 bases respectively, with 9 bases between them. The V gene's germline CDR1 is SGHTA and CDR2 FQGNSA. This CDR3 comprises 12 residues. The CDR3 spells CASRPLDGELFF. The DNA for the CDR3 is TGTGCCAGCAGGCCATTGGACGGGGAGCTGTTTTTT. Using reference TRBV7-2 and TRBJ2-2 for the parts outside the CDR3, the full variable domain is GAGVSQSPSNKVTEKGKDVELRCDPISGHTALYWYRQSLGQGLEFLIYFQGNSAPDKSGLPSDRFSAERTGGSVSTLTIQRTQQEDSAVYLCASRPLDGELFFGEGSRLTVL.

The chain has TRBV5-1 and TRBJ2-5; D is possibly TRBD1 or TRBD2 (5 bases each). Trimming took off 5 bases at V and 4 bases at J, with 15 bases between the two ends. The germline V gene encodes CDR1 SGHRS and CDR2 YFSETQ. The CDR3 totals 14 residues. CDR3 amino acids: CASSLPGAGETQYF. In nucleotides, the CDR3 is TGCGCCAGCAGTCTTCCCGGGGCTGGAGAGACCCAGTACTTC.

This clonotype appeared a few times. The gene calls are TRBV11-2 and TRBJ2-3, with 9 bases matching TRBD1. V lost 4 bases to trimming and J lost 6 bases; unmatched junction nucleotides: 17. Germline V lookup: CDR1 SGHAT, CDR2 FQNNGV. CDR3 size: 18 residues. CDR3 nucleotide sequence: TGTGCCAGCAGCTCAAGACTCAACCGGGACAGGGTAGAGGATACGCAGTATTTT. Amino acid sequence: CASSSRLNRDRVEDTQYF.

The chain links TRBV2 to TRBJ1-2, with D hard to call. V lost 3 bases, J lost 3 bases, and 8 bases lay in between. From germline, CDR1 is SNHLY and CDR2 FYNNEI. The CDR3 has 13 residues. CDR3 loop: CASSENSHYGYTF. In nucleotides, the CDR3 is TGTGCCAGCAGTGAGAACAGCCACTATGGCTACACCTTC.

The J gene is TRBJ2-1, the V gene TRBV5-1; no reliable D call. V dropped 2 bases and J dropped 7 bases, with 7 bases sitting between them. The CDR3 has 12 residues. The germline V gene encodes CDR1 SGHRS and CDR2 YFSETQ. CDR3 DNA: TGCGCCAGCAGCTTAGGTCAGAATGAGCAGTTCTTC. Residues: CASSLGQNEQFF.

V gene TRBV3-1 combines with J gene TRBJ1-3; D remains unclear. From germline, CDR1 is LGHDT and CDR2 YNNKEL (reference sequence). The V and J ends lost 0 bases and 0 bases respectively, with 9 bases between them. CDR3 length equals 16 residues. The CDR3 DNA sequence: TGTGCCAGCAGCCAAGAAAGGGCCCGCTCTGGAAACACCATATATTTT. Amino acids: CASSQERARSGNTIYF.

This clonotype was counted between two and nine times. This rearrangement joins TRBV5-1 to TRBJ1-1; tentatively, D is TRBD1 (6 bases). The CDR3 loop spans 15 amino acids. Per the germline V gene, CDR1 is SGHRS and CDR2 is YFSETQ. Trimming took 1 base from V and 1 from J, leaving 11 bases between them. The DNA of the CDR3 is TGCGCCAGCAGCTTGTTGACAGGAGAGAACACTGAAGCTTTCTTT. Its protein product is CASSLLTGENTEAFF.

There are many counts of this clonotype. The chain is built from TRBV7-3 and TRBJ2-1; the match to TRBD1 covers 9 bases. There are 15 residues in the CDR3. The junction had 6 bases not matched to a gene; V was cut back by 5 bases and J by 4 bases. Germline assignment: CDR1 SGHTA and CDR2 FQGTGA. CDR3 bases: TGTGCCAGCAGCGCCCGGGACAGGGTTTACAATGAGCAGTTCTTC. Translating it yields CASSARDRVYNEQFF.

The V and J genes are TRBV2 and TRBJ1-4; TRBD1 might be the D (6 bases). Trimming took 2 bases from V and 3 from J, leaving 10 bases between them. CDR1 and CDR2 (germline): SNHLY, FYNNEI. The CDR3 loop spans 15 amino acids. CDR3 nucleotide sequence: TGTGCCAGCAGTGAATATCAGGGGTCTAATGAAAAACTGTTTTTT. Its translation is CASSEYQGSNEKLFF.